The 21 T cell receptor beta chains presented below share a single source sample, sequenced in a study of long-term antiretroviral therapy in people with HIV. The immunoSEQ assay was v3.0, run at survey level. The assay was immunoSEQ multiplex PCR, and TCRdb's table has in-frame clones only and misses some. The repertoire holds 25,000 to 30,000 clones, with roughly 96% as singletons. Sequenced here: unsorted PBMCs, sampled 5.3 years after starting antiretroviral therapy. These receptor sequences come from a man aged 25-45 years with HIV.

The J gene is TRBJ2-1, the V gene TRBV4-1, with D possibly matching TRBD2 (6 bases). This CDR3 is 17 amino acids long. In germline, CDR1 is MGHRA, CDR2 YSYEKL. Trimming left V 4 bases short and J 0 bases short, with 16 bases between. In DNA form, the CDR3 reads TGCGCCAGCAGCCTAAGAAGCCAGCGGGTCTCCTACAATGAGCAGTTCTTC. Amino acid sequence: CASSLRSQRVSYNEQFF.

This clone occurred a few times. The rearrangement links TRBV2 to TRBJ1-6, with 8 bases fitting TRBD1. J gave up 2 bases and V 10 bases, and 10 bases lay outside the gene matches. From germline, CDR1 is SNHLY and CDR2 FYNNEI. This CDR3 contains 16 residues. CDR3 nucleotide sequence: TGTGCCACCAGGGGACAGGCGGACGCCTATAATTCACCCCTCCACTTT. Residues: CATRGQADAYNSPLHF.

V is TRBV2 and J is TRBJ1-2; D is ambiguous. V was trimmed by 4 bases and J by 3 bases, leaving 9 bases between them. In germline, CDR1 is SNHLY, CDR2 FYNNEI. CDR3 size: 13 residues. The CDR3 DNA is TGTGCCAGCAGTGTTCAGTCCTACTATGGCTACACCTTC. It encodes CASSVQSYYGYTF.

The J gene is TRBJ2-3, the V gene TRBV6-6; D may match TRBD1 or TRBD2 (7 bases each). The CDR3 consists of 13 residues. Germline V gene data show CDR1 as MNHNY and CDR2 as SVGAGI (reference sequence). Trimming removed 9 bases at V and 4 bases at J, with 14 bases between. The CDR3 DNA is TGTGCCAGTCAGGGGGGGGTCGCAGATACGCAGTATTTT. Its translation is CASQGGVADTQYF.

This chain joins TRBV2 and TRBJ2-7; possible D gene TRBD2, 7 bases. The germline V and J ends were trimmed by 0 bases and 3 bases, with 18 bases remaining between them. This CDR3 is 17 amino acids long. The germline gives CDR1 SNHLY, CDR2 FYNNEI. CDR3 residues: CASSEASGGRILYEQYF. Written as DNA, the CDR3 is TGTGCCAGCAGTGAAGCTTCGGGGGGCAGGATTCTCTACGAGCAGTACTTC.

About this clone itself: The limits of the CDR3 on the DNA are not certain, so only TCRdb's listed CDR3 is given. The chain joins TRBV14 to TRBJ2-5; the table assigns TRBD2, which was not confirmed against the DNA. Including both end residues, the CDR3 is 13 amino acids long. Germline loops: CDR1 SGHDN, CDR2 FVKESK. Here the CDR3 reads CASSQDILETQYF.

This chain joins TRBV4-2 and TRBJ2-3; D uncertain. The germline V gene encodes CDR1 LGHNA and CDR2 YNFKEQ. The V gene lost 1 base and the J gene lost 3 bases, with 11 bases spanning the gap. The CDR3 spans 15 residues. The CDR3 nucleotides read TGTGCCAGCAGCCAAGGACCAGACGGGACAGATACGCAGTATTTT. Translating it yields CASSQGPDGTDTQYF.

The CDR3 DNA reads as TGTGCCAGTGGCTCGGGGCCACTGGGGGAGCCCCAGCATTTT. It specifies CASGSGPLGEPQHF. The V call is TRBV9, the J call TRBJ1-5; D might be TRBD1 (5 bases). CDR1 and CDR2 from the germline V gene are SGDLS and YYNGEE. Trimming stripped 8 bases from V and 8 bases from J, with 20 bases between. This CDR3 is 14 amino acids long. Looking up the rest from reference TRBV9 and TRBJ1-5 gives the full variable domain: DSGVTQTPKHLITATGQRVTLRCSPRSGDLSVYWYQQSLDQGLQFLIQYYNGEERAKGNILERFSAQQFPDLHSELNLSSLELGDSALYFCASGSGPLGEPQHFGDGTRLSIL.

The chain uses TRBV6-5 and TRBJ1-6; TRBD1 is a possible D gene (5 bases). Trimming took off 0 bases at V and 4 bases at J, with 7 bases between the two ends. The length of the CDR3 is 15 residues. Germline values: CDR1 MNHEY, CDR2 SVGAGI. The CDR3 DNA follows: TGTGCCAGCAGTTACTCCCGGGGGTATAATTCACCCCTCCACTTT. Encoded protein: CASSYSRGYNSPLHF.

The rearrangement joins TRBV18 to TRBJ2-7; D unresolved. The germline gives CDR1 KGHSH, CDR2 LQKENI. The CDR3 runs 14 residues. Trimming pared 2 bases from V and 2 bases from J, leaving 10 bases between. The CDR3 loop is CASSPNEGPYEQYF. CDR3 DNA sequence: TGTGCCAGCTCACCAAATGAAGGTCCCTACGAGCAGTACTTC. Full variable domain (remainder filled in from reference TRBV18 and TRBJ2-7): NAGVMQNPRHLVRRRGQEARLRCSPMKGHSHVYWYRQLPEEGLKFMVYLQKENIIDESGMPKERFSAEFPKEGPSILRIQQVVRGDSAAYFCASSPNEGPYEQYFGPGTRLTVT.

The genes are TRBV18 and TRBJ1-2, with D perhaps matching TRBD1 (6 bases). CDR3 length: 15 residues. Germline V gene sequence: CDR1 KGHSH, CDR2 LQKENI. The germline V and J ends were trimmed by 2 bases and 2 bases, with 12 bases remaining between them. CDR3 sequence: CASSPSMGTNYGYTF. CDR3 nucleotide sequence: TGTGCCAGCTCACCATCCATGGGGACAAACTATGGCTACACCTTC.

To note about this clone: The same CDR3 can be traced to other DNA sequences in this sample. This chain joins TRBV9 and TRBJ1-3; tentatively, D is TRBD1 (5 bases). V lost 4 bases and J 0 bases, leaving 11 bases between the germline ends. The CDR3 covers 15 residues. CDR1 is SGDLS and CDR2 is YYNGEE in the germline V gene. CDR3 in amino acids: CASSPGHLSGNTIYF. Written as DNA, the CDR3 is TGTGCCAGCAGCCCCGGACACCTCTCTGGAAACACCATATATTTT.

V usage is TRBV2 and J usage is TRBJ2-5, with 10 bases aligning to TRBD2. Trimming cost V 6 bases and J 2 bases; bases outside gene matches: 9. The germline gives CDR1 SNHLY, CDR2 FYNNEI. The CDR3 is 16 amino acids. CDR3 region: CASSRLSGRKQETQYF. CDR3 bases: TGTGCCAGCAGCCGCCTTAGCGGGAGGAAGCAAGAGACCCAGTACTTC.

Concerning this clone itself: This sequence is one base from a far larger clone and is likely a read error. The rearrangement uses TRBV7-3 and TRBJ1-1, with a tentative D call TRBD1 (6 bases). CDR1 is SGHTA, CDR2 FQGTGA, per germline. The length of the CDR3 is 15 residues. The CDR3 is CASSQGGPSNTEAFF. The CDR3 nucleotides read TGCGCCAGCAGCCAAGGGGGACCCTCGAACACTGAAGCTTTCTTT.

The CDR3 DNA sequence: TGCGCCAGCAGCCTTGAGGCTTTAGTAACCACCGGGGAGCTGTTTTTT. Its protein is CASSLEALVTTGELFF. V and J are TRBV4-3 and TRBJ2-2, with D hard to call. Per germline, CDR1 LGHNA and CDR2 YSLEER. The CDR3 consists of 16 residues. Trimming pared 4 bases from V and 4 bases from J, leaving 16 bases between.

A single count supports this clone. The rearrangement links TRBV5-5 to TRBJ2-7, with D possibly being TRBD1 or TRBD2 (5 bases each). The V gene lost 4 bases and the J gene lost 3 bases, with 11 bases spanning the gap. This CDR3 is 13 amino acids long. In germline, CDR1 is SGHKS, CDR2 YYEKEE (reference sequence). The CDR3: CASSGTLFYEQYF. CDR3 bases: TGTGCCAGCAGCGGGACCCTTTTCTACGAGCAGTACTTC.

The genes are TRBV5-1 and TRBJ2-7; D uncertain. CDR1 SGHRS and CDR2 YFSETQ come from the germline V gene. Trimming pared 1 base from V and 1 base from J, leaving 9 bases between. The CDR3 length is 14 residues. CDR3 sequence reads: CASSLSDISYEQYF. CDR3 DNA: TGCGCCAGCAGCTTGAGTGACATTTCCTACGAGCAGTACTTC.

This clone appeared a single time. The CDR3 spells CASSEMGGSGANVLTF. The CDR3, as DNA: TGTGCCAGCAGTGAAATGGGGGGCTCTGGGGCCAACGTCCTGACTTTC. The rearrangement links TRBV2 to TRBJ2-6; TRBD2 is a possible D gene (6 bases). Germline CDR1 reads SNHLY; CDR2 reads FYNNEI. The CDR3 length is 16 residues. V was shortened by 2 bases and J by 0 bases, with 8 bases between the two germline ends.

CDR3 sequence (DNA): TGTGCCTGGAGTGTACGGGGGACTAACGTCCTGACTTTC. This gives the protein CAWSVRGTNVLTF. The rearrangement joins TRBV30 to TRBJ2-6, with D possibly TRBD2 on 6 matching bases. V lost 0 bases to trimming and J lost 10 bases, with 10 bases between them. This CDR3 has 13 amino acids. Germline V gives CDR1 GTSNPN, CDR2 SVGIG (reference sequence). Filled out from reference TRBV30 and TRBJ2-6, the complete variable domain reads SQTIHQWPATLVQPVGSPLSLECTVEGTSNPNLYWYRQAAGRGLQLLFYSVGIGQISSEVPQNLSASRPQDRQFILSSKKLLLSDSGFYLCAWSVRGTNVLTFGAGSRLTVL.

The chain recombines TRBV28 with TRBJ1-2; D remains unclear. This CDR3 contains 14 residues. V was pared by 2 bases and J by 5 bases, with 12 bases between. CDR1 and CDR2 from the germline V gene are MDHEN and SYDVKM. The CDR3 spells CASSLKSRGYGYTF. CDR3 in DNA: TGTGCCAGCAGTTTAAAAAGTAGAGGTTATGGCTACACCTTC.

The chain uses TRBV9 and TRBJ1-1; 8 bases map to TRBD1. Germline-derived CDR1 and CDR2 are SGDLS and YYNGEE. The CDR3 has 13 residues. The V and J ends lost 1 base and 4 bases, in that order; junction bases with no gene match: 0. CDR3 nucleotide sequence: TGTGCCAGCAGCGTAACAGGGGGCACTGAAGCTTTCTTT. It translates to CASSVTGGTEAFF.